Listed below are T cell receptor beta chains from one sample, sequenced in a study of blood T cell repertoires in COVID-19. Measured with immunoSEQ multiplex PCR; TCRdb has only the in-frame clones, and not every one. The data show around 300,000 clones, with 75% to 90% seen just once and less than 0.95% held by the top ten. Sequenced: peripheral blood. Receptors were obtained from a woman aged 40 to 49 who had recovered from COVID-19. Both conserved end residues are part of each CDR3. A D gene is named only where the DNA matches it firmly. The listing skips clone size in some rows; elsewhere it reads once, few, many or a size class.

clone_size: once
j_call: TRBJ1-5
d_call: -
v_call: TRBV3-1/TRBV3-2
cdr3_aa: CASSQNDRPGQPQHF
cdr3_nt: TGTGCCAGCAGCCAAAATGACAGGCCAGGACAGCCCCAGCATTTT

clone_size: few
j_call: TRBJ2-1
d_call: TRBD2
v_call: TRBV3-1/TRBV3-2
cdr3_aa: CASSQEGTSGSAYNEQFF
cdr3_nt: TGTGCCAGCAGCCAAGAGGGGACTAGCGGGAGTGCCTACAATGAGCAGTTCTTC

clone_size: -
j_call: TRBJ2-7
d_call: -
v_call: TRBV9
cdr3_aa: CASSVGSSQEAYEQYF
cdr3_nt: TGTGCCAGCAGCGTAGGGTCCTCTCAGGAGGCCTACGAGCAGTACTTC

clone_size: -
j_call: TRBJ2-7
d_call: TRBD2
v_call: TRBV5-4
cdr3_aa: CASSTGLVNEQYF
cdr3_nt: TGTGCCAGCAGCACGGGACTAGTAAACGAGCAGTACTTC

clone_size: -
j_call: TRBJ1-2
d_call: -
v_call: TRBV6-2/TRBV6-3
cdr3_aa: CASSLNGGYTF
cdr3_nt: TGTGCCAGCAGTCTAAACGGGGGCTACACCTTC

clone_size: -
j_call: TRBJ2-2
d_call: TRBD1
v_call: TRBV18
cdr3_aa: CASSPGDRQTGELFF
cdr3_nt: TGTGCCAGCTCACCGGGGGACAGGCAAACCGGGGAGCTGTTTTTT

clone_size: -
j_call: TRBJ2-5
d_call: -
v_call: TRBV28
cdr3_aa: CASSLVQGRETQYF
cdr3_nt: TGTGCCAGCAGTTTAGTTCAGGGCCGAGAGACCCAGTACTTC

clone_size: -
j_call: TRBJ1-1
d_call: -
v_call: TRBV9
cdr3_aa: CASRPTQNTEAFF
cdr3_nt: TGTGCCAGCAGGCCAACACAGAACACTGAAGCTTTCTTT

clone_size: -
j_call: TRBJ2-7
d_call: TRBD1
v_call: TRBV2
cdr3_aa: CASRSLGTGSYEQYF
cdr3_nt: TGTGCCAGCAGATCCCTGGGGACAGGTTCCTACGAGCAGTACTTC

clone_size: -
j_call: TRBJ2-7
d_call: -
v_call: TRBV3-1/TRBV3-2
cdr3_aa: CASSQGTAPGEQYF
cdr3_nt: TGTGCCAGCAGCCAAGGGACAGCTCCCGGGGAGCAGTACTTC

clone_size: -
j_call: TRBJ2-2
d_call: TRBD1
v_call: TRBV19
cdr3_aa: CASSTPRTGVDTGELFF
cdr3_nt: TGTGCCAGTAGCACCCCCCGGACAGGGGTGGACACCGGGGAGCTGTTTTTT

clone_size: -
j_call: TRBJ2-3
d_call: TRBD2
v_call: TRBV7-2
cdr3_aa: CASSLGASGSWGTDTQYF
cdr3_nt: TGTGCCAGCAGCTTAGGGGCTAGCGGGAGTTGGGGCACAGATACGCAGTATTTT

clone_size: once
j_call: TRBJ2-3
d_call: -
v_call: TRBV10-1
cdr3_aa: CASSESALVGRRSDTQYF
cdr3_nt: TGCGCCAGCAGTGAATCGGCCTTAGTAGGGAGACGCTCAGATACGCAGTATTTT

clone_size: -
j_call: TRBJ2-7
d_call: TRBD2
v_call: TRBV27
cdr3_aa: CASSLSPLATYEQYF
cdr3_nt: TGTGCCAGCAGTTTATCCCCACTAGCGACCTACGAGCAGTACTTC

clone_size: once
j_call: TRBJ1-2
d_call: TRBD1
v_call: TRBV5-6
cdr3_aa: CASSYLLGTGPGYTF
cdr3_nt: TGTGCCAGCAGCTATCTACTCGGGACAGGGCCAGGCTACACCTTC

clone_size: -
j_call: TRBJ2-3
d_call: -
v_call: TRBV6-5
cdr3_aa: CASCAPSTDTQYF
cdr3_nt: TGTGCCAGCTGCGCGCCGAGCACAGATACGCAGTATTTT

clone_size: -
j_call: TRBJ1-4
d_call: -
v_call: TRBV2
cdr3_aa: CASIRGGPNEKLFF
cdr3_nt: TGTGCCAGCATTCGAGGCGGGCCTAATGAAAAACTGTTTTTT

clone_size: -
j_call: TRBJ2-3
d_call: -
v_call: TRBV29-1
cdr3_aa: CSVDGRGDSTDTQYF
cdr3_nt: TGCAGCGTTGACGGCAGGGGGGATTCGACAGATACGCAGTATTTT

clone_size: -
j_call: TRBJ1-2
d_call: -
v_call: TRBV29-1
cdr3_aa: CSVAGQYGYTF
cdr3_nt: TGCAGCGTTGCGGGTCAGTATGGCTACACCTTC

clone_size: -
j_call: TRBJ1-5
d_call: -
v_call: TRBV30
cdr3_aa: CAWSGQYNQPQHF
cdr3_nt: TGTGCCTGGAGTGGACAGTACAATCAGCCCCAGCATTTT

clone_size: -
j_call: TRBJ2-2
d_call: TRBD2
v_call: TRBV5-1
cdr3_aa: CASSSSLAGGHTGELFF
cdr3_nt: TGCGCCAGCAGCTCCTCTCTAGCGGGAGGGCACACCGGGGAGCTGTTTTTT

clone_size: -
j_call: TRBJ2-5
d_call: -
v_call: TRBV5-1
cdr3_aa: CASSLGSGQETQYF
cdr3_nt: TGCGCCAGCAGCTTGGGATCGGGGCAAGAGACCCAGTACTTC

clone_size: -
j_call: TRBJ2-5
d_call: TRBD1
v_call: TRBV2
cdr3_aa: CASSEAKGGAGTQYF
cdr3_nt: TGTGCCAGCAGTGAAGCAAAAGGGGGCGCGGGGACCCAGTACTTC